This TCR beta chain was identified in a study of OX40 agonist ivuxolimab in advanced cancers. Study summary: Anti-PD-1, anti-PD-L1 or anti-CTLA-4 therapy given earlier was allowed, and roughly 40% had some. Notes on the study in general: Not determined was the antigen specificity of the expanded peripheral T cells. The CD4+ and CD8+ T cells in the blood had expanded clonally by week 6 at 0.1 to 3.0 mg/kg.

Germline loops: CDR1 MNHNS, CDR2 SASEGT. This CDR3 contains 14 residues. V shed 5 bases and J shed 4 bases, with 14 bases lying between them. The protocol was immunoSEQ multiplex PCR, while the TCRdb copy is restricted to in-frame clones and leaves out a portion. Found here are roughly 80,000 clones, 85% of them singletons; the top ten hold approximately 2.2%. This clone was counted a few times. Antigen unknown. The genes are TRBV6-1 and TRBJ2-5; a possible D gene is TRBD1 (6 bases). Sequenced here: CD4+ or CD8+ T cells sorted from blood, sampled in a trial of the OX40 agonist ivuxolimab. This TCR was sampled from an adult with an advanced solid tumor such as melanoma, head and neck, liver or kidney cancer. CDR3 nucleotides: TGTGCCAGCAGTCCAATCCAGGGGAGAGAGACCCAGTACTTC. Encoded protein: CASSPIQGRETQYF.